These 17 T cell receptor beta chains came from one sample sequenced in a study of Graves' ophthalmopathy and Graves' hyperthyroidism. Amplification targeted the TCR beta CDR3 regions, with RNA transcripts as the source material. A first-round RT-PCR used HTBI primers, followed by a second-round multiplex PCR. TCRdb analysed the multiplex PCR reads with MiXCR anew, one entry per CDR3 protein. This sample has about 620,000 distinct CDR3 sequences, with about 24% found just once. Sequencing was performed on peripheral blood. The receptors originated from a young woman with stable Graves' hyperthyroidism. Some clones in this sample may be carry-over from other donors' samples.

The chain couples TRBV5-1 to TRBJ1-2; tentative D call: TRBD1 (5 bases). The V end lost 4 bases, the J end lost 5 bases, and 12 bases lay between the germline ends. Germline lookup yields CDR1 SGHRS and CDR2 YFSETQ. CDR3 length equals 13 residues. The CDR3 DNA sequence: TGCGCCAGCAGCGGGGGACCCGCTTATGGCTACACCTTC. Translation gives CASSGGPAYGYTF.

This clonotype was recorded many times. This sequence joins TRBV11-2 and TRBJ1-1; D gene unclear. CDR3 length: 15 residues. Trimming cost V 2 bases and J 4 bases, with 14 bases left between them. Germline assignment: CDR1 SGHAT and CDR2 FQNNGV. CDR3 in amino acids: CASSLIQGRGTEAFF. The CDR3 coding sequence is TGTGCCAGCAGCTTAATTCAAGGGCGCGGCACTGAAGCTTTCTTT.

This clonotype came up many times. The V call is TRBV7-3, the J call TRBJ2-2, with 7 positions matching TRBD2. With V trimmed by 2 bases and J by 5 bases, 5 bases remained unmatched. The CDR3 runs 15 residues. Germline CDR1 reads SGHTA; CDR2 reads FQGTGA. The CDR3 region is CASSLSGGGTGELFF. The CDR3 coding sequence is TGTGCCAGCAGCTTATCCGGGGGAGGGACCGGGGAGCTGTTTTTT.

The sample holds many counts of this clonotype. The chain employs TRBV18 and TRBJ1-6; tentative D call: TRBD1 (5 bases). Trimming pared 3 bases from V and 6 bases from J, leaving 12 bases between. Germline V gene lookup returns CDR1 KGHSH and CDR2 LQKENI. The CDR3 spans 15 residues. The CDR3 is CASSPMTALNSPLHF. In DNA, the CDR3 is TGTGCCAGCTCACCTATGACAGCTCTTAATTCACCCCTCCACTTT.

Notes on this clonotype: This sequence may be a read error, since a much larger clone differs from it by one base. The chain employs TRBV27 and TRBJ1-6; no clear D. The CDR3 contains 15 residues. CDR1 and CDR2 from the germline V gene are MNHEY and SMNVEV (reference sequence). CDR3 DNA: TGTGCCAGCAGTTTGGAGGGAAATCGGTATTCACACCTCCACTTT. Its translation: CASSLEGNRYSHLHF.

This clonotype was seen ten or more times. V gene TRBV6-1 combines with J gene TRBJ2-3; the D is unclear. With 6 bases removed from V and 2 bases from J, the gap between germline ends came to 12 bases. The germline gives CDR1 MNHNS, CDR2 SASEGT. There are 14 residues in the CDR3. The CDR3 nucleotides read TGTGCCAGCAGGGTACGAATAGACACAGATACGCAGTATTTT. This codes for CASRVRIDTDTQYF.

The chain carries TRBV6-4 and TRBJ1-2, with D unresolved. The CDR3 is 14 amino acids. CDR1 MRHNA and CDR2 SNTAGT come from the germline V gene. V was shortened by 2 bases and J by 4 bases, with 11 bases between the two germline ends. DNA for the CDR3: TGTGCCAGCAGTGACCGGCGGATTTCCTATGGCTACACCTTC. Protein sequence: CASSDRRISYGYTF.

This clonotype was seen many times. The chain carries TRBV20-1 and TRBJ1-1; D is undetermined. CDR1 and CDR2 (germline): DFQATT, SNEGSKA (reference sequence). CDR3 size: 13 residues. The germline V and J ends were trimmed by 1 base and 1 base, with 7 bases remaining between them. CDR3: CSARGGGNTEAFF. The CDR3 nucleotides are TGCAGTGCTAGAGGGGGAGGGAACACTGAAGCTTTCTTT.

This clonotype was counted ten times or more. The rearrangement joins TRBV6-1 to TRBJ2-5; tentatively, D is TRBD2 (7 bases). The ends were cut back, 4 bases at V and 3 bases at J, with 18 bases in the middle. Germline loops: CDR1 MNHNS, CDR2 SASEGT. This CDR3 has 16 amino acids. Here the CDR3 reads CASSAGGHPGEETQYF. CDR3 DNA: TGTGCCAGCAGTGCGGGGGGCCACCCGGGGGAAGAGACCCAGTACTTC.

The V and J genes are TRBV18 and TRBJ2-2; 7 bases fit TRBD2. The CDR3 covers 16 residues. Trimming cost V 4 bases and J 2 bases; bases outside gene matches: 7. CDR1 is KGHSH, CDR2 LQKENI, per germline. CDR3 in amino acids: CASSLTSAINTGELFF. The DNA for the CDR3 is TGTGCCAGCTCACTTACTAGCGCAATTAACACCGGGGAGCTGTTTTTT.

This clonotype was counted at least ten times. V gene TRBV30 combines with J gene TRBJ2-4; either TRBD1 or TRBD2 may supply D (5 bases each). This CDR3 is built from 15 residues. Trimming cost V 2 bases and J 6 bases, with 17 bases left between them. Germline lookup yields CDR1 GTSNPN and CDR2 SVGIG (reference sequence). CDR3 DNA sequence: TGTGCCTGGAGTATCACCCAGGGTGGGGGAAACATTCAGTACTTC. It translates to CAWSITQGGGNIQYF.

The CDR3 DNA sequence: TGCGCCAGCAGCCAAAGGACATTGAGGGGGCGGGGAGACACTGAAGCTTTCTTT. This translates into CASSQRTLRGRGDTEAFF. The chain carries TRBV4-1 and TRBJ1-1; 7 bases agree with TRBD1. J was trimmed by 3 bases and V by 2 bases; bases with no gene match: 15. Per the germline V gene, CDR1 is MGHRA and CDR2 is YSYEKL. The CDR3 extends over 18 amino acids.

The rearrangement joins TRBV6-1 to TRBJ2-2; D may be TRBD2 (7 bases). Trimming shortened V by 5 bases and J by 4 bases, and 11 bases separated the two germline ends. The CDR3 consists of 14 residues. In germline, CDR1 is MNHNS, CDR2 SASEGT. CDR3 bases: TGTGCCAGCAGTACCCGGGGGGCCACCGGGGAGCTGTTTTTT. As protein: CASSTRGATGELFF.

This clonotype was recorded many times. The chain is built from TRBV7-2 and TRBJ2-7, with 8 bases that match TRBD1. Germline V lookup: CDR1 SGHTA, CDR2 FQGNSA. The CDR3 length is 15 residues. Trimming cost V 3 bases and J 3 bases; bases outside gene matches: 7. The CDR3 is CASSFDRGSSYEQYF. In nucleotides, the CDR3 is TGTGCCAGCAGCTTCGACAGGGGAAGTAGCTACGAGCAGTACTTC.

This clonotype was picked up many times. The CDR3 DNA is TGTGCCAGCAGTTTACTCTCCTGGGGCAGGGGTAATTCACCCCTCCACTTT. Translated: CASSLLSWGRGNSPLHF. This chain connects TRBV12-3 or TRBV12-4 to TRBJ1-6; TRBD1 is a possible D gene (6 bases). CDR3 length equals 17 residues. V was shortened by 2 bases and J by 6 bases, with 17 bases between the two germline ends.

The CDR3: CASSQGGGYTEAFF. The CDR3 bases are TGCGCCAGCAGCCAAGGCGGCGGTTACACTGAAGCTTTCTTT. The chain joins TRBV5-1 to TRBJ1-1; no definite D call. The CDR3 covers 14 residues. V was cut by 4 bases and J by 3 bases, with 13 bases left in between. CDR1 is SGHRS, CDR2 YFSETQ, per germline.

This clonotype was found many times. This chain joins TRBV28 and TRBJ2-7; D tentatively reads TRBD1 or TRBD2 (5 bases each). The CDR3 loop spans 16 amino acids. V was clipped by 7 bases and J by 3 bases, with 22 bases between them. Germline values: CDR1 MDHEN, CDR2 SYDVKM. The CDR3 sequence is CASNPNSGGIGYEQYF. DNA for the CDR3: TGTGCCAGCAATCCCAATAGTGGGGGTATTGGCTACGAGCAGTACTTC.